This T cell receptor (beta chain) was captured by sequencing in a study of blood T cell repertoires in COVID-19. Study as a whole: COVID-19 samples from acute and convalescent phases originated in the United States, Italy and Spain. PBMCs, B-cell-depleted T cells, or T cells were the source of the cDNA or gDNA that made up the material.

In the original processing: From reference gene primer amplification, estimates of nucleated cell counts were derived. Clones were sequenced by immunoSEQ multiplex PCR, and TCRdb holds only the in-frame ones, with some missing. Clone size and V and J calls were adopted from that table, with D and trimming inferred from the DNA. The sample lists about 220,000 clones; roughly 90% were seen once. There are 13 residues in the CDR3. Per the germline V gene, CDR1 is WNHNN and CDR2 is SYGVQD (reference sequence). Trimming stripped 5 bases from V and 4 bases from J, with 8 bases between. This sequence was found in a man aged 25 to 40 who had recovered from COVID-19. Sequencing was performed on peripheral blood. The V gene is TRBV10-1, the J gene TRBJ1-4; no definite D call. As DNA, the CDR3 is TGCGCCAGCAGTCCAAGCTTTAATGAAAAACTGTTTTTT. This sequence encodes CASSPSFNEKLFF.